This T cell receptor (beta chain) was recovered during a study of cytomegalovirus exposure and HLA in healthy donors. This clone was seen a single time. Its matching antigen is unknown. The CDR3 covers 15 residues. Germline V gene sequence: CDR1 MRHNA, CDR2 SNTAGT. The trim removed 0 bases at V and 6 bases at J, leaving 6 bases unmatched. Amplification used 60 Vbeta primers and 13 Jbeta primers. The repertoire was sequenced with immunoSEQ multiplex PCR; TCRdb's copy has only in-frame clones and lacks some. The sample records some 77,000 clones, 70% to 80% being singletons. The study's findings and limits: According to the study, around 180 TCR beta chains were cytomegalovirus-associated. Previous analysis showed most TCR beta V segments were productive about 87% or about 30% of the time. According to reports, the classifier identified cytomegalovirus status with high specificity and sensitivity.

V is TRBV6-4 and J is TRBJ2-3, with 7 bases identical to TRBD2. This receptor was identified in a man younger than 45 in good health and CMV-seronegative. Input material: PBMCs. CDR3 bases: TGTGCCAGCAGTGACTCGATTAGCGGGTCCGATACGCAGTATTTT. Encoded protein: CASSDSISGSDTQYF.